This note documents a single TCR delta chain sequence. TCR cDNA was made from PBMC RNA with gamma- and delta-chain-specific primers. TCRdb reapplied CATT to the RT-PCR reads. The sample yields about 1,100 delta-chain clones, roughly 32% seen once. The sample is drawn from a study of delta chains in infants with herpesvirus infections. The CDR3 has 19 residues. Germline V CDR1 and CDR2: TSWWSYY, QGS. With 2 bases removed from V and 2 bases from J, the gap between germline ends came to 24 bases. The TCR originated in a human donor who was a Ugandan infant, either HIV-exposed or HIV-unexposed (not recorded which). The material was peripheral blood, obtained at time point 3 of longitudinal follow-up. The V and J genes are TRDV1 and TRDJ1; a weak D match, TRDD3 (5 bases). For the CDR3, the DNA is TGTGCTCTTGGGGAAAGAGATCACCCAGCAGGGGGTAAGACCGATAAACTCATCTTT. Translation gives CALGERDHPAGGKTDKLIF.